This T cell receptor beta chain was obtained from a study of blood T cell repertoires in COVID-19. About the study: The origin of the acute and convalescent COVID-19 samples was the United States, Italy and Spain.

After removal of 2 bases from V and 5 bases from J, the junction contained 18 bases not matched to a gene. Germline V CDR1 and CDR2: MNHEY, SMNVEV (reference sequence). This CDR3 has 20 amino acids. As handled by the study authors: Amplification of reference gene primers was used by the study to estimate nucleated cell counts. Using immunoSEQ multiplex PCR, the repertoire was profiled, and TCRdb retains in-frame clones only, with some absent. V, J and clone size were drawn from that table, and D and trimming were deduced from the DNA. The table lists 300,000 or so clones, around 82% of them singletons.

The chain couples TRBV27 to TRBJ1-1, with 12 positions matching TRBD1. This TCR came from a woman aged 50 to 65 with acute or convalescent COVID-19. Sequencing was carried out using peripheral blood. The CDR3 sequence: CASSLRVTGTGGLRGTEAFF. The CDR3, as DNA: TGTGCCAGCAGTTTAAGGGTAACCGGGACAGGGGGCCTTAGGGGAACTGAAGCTTTCTTT.